These T cell receptor beta chains were read from a single sample in a study of cytomegalovirus exposure and HLA in healthy donors. Some clones are missing from TCRdb's copy, which holds only in-frame ones; the method was immunoSEQ multiplex PCR. The sample shows approximately 97,000 clones, approximately 81% of them seen only once. Material: PBMCs. The origin of the receptors is a male donor in good health and CMV-seropositive. The CDR3 runs from the conserved cysteine through the conserved F or W. D genes are given only for firm matches. A row's size may be missing; if present it is once, few, many or a size class.

DNA,CDR3,size,V,D,J
TGTGCCAGCAGTGACCGAGGCCACCTATACTCTGGAAACACCATATATTTT,CASSDRGHLYSGNTIYF,.,TRBV6-1,.,TRBJ1-3
TGTGCCAGCAGCTTATCATGGCAGGAAAGCAATCAGCCCCAGCATTTT,CASSLSWQESNQPQHF,.,TRBV5-5,.,TRBJ1-5
TGCGCCAGCAGCTTGCGGGGTTCCCACGAGCAGTACTTC,CASSLRGSHEQYF,few,TRBV5-1,.,TRBJ2-7
TGTGCCTGGAACCCGAACAGGGCCGATGGAAACACCATATATTTT,CAWNPNRADGNTIYF,.,TRBV30,.,TRBJ1-3
TGTGCCAGCAGCTTCCAGGGGTTCGGAAACACCATATATTTT,CASSFQGFGNTIYF,.,TRBV5-6,.,TRBJ1-3
TGTGCCAGCAGTGTCTCCGGGGGGAAAGAGACCCAGTACTTC,CASSVSGGKETQYF,.,TRBV6-1,TRBD2,TRBJ2-5
TGCGCCAGCAGCTTAGGAGGGCGCGGCTACACCTTC,CASSLGGRGYTF,.,TRBV4-1,.,TRBJ1-2
TGTGCCAGCAGCCAAACTGAGCGGGGGTTCTACGAGCAGTACTTC,CASSQTERGFYEQYF,few,TRBV14,TRBD2,TRBJ2-7
TGTGCCAGCAGCTTAACGGGGTATCAGCCCCAGCATTTT,CASSLTGYQPQHF,.,TRBV7-9,.,TRBJ1-5
TGTGCCAGCAGTGACGACTCAGGGGTCTATGGCTACACCTTC,CASSDDSGVYGYTF,.,TRBV6-1,.,TRBJ1-2
TGCGCCAGCAGCTCTGACGGCCGCGGGCAGTACTTC,CASSSDGRGQYF,once,TRBV5-1,.,TRBJ2-7
TGTGCCAGCAGTACTAATCAGGGGGCGGGTGAAAAACTGTTTTTT,CASSTNQGAGEKLFF,.,TRBV6-1,TRBD1,TRBJ1-4
TGCGCCAGCAGCCCCTCGAACTCCAGGGGCTATGGCTACACCTTC,CASSPSNSRGYGYTF,.,TRBV4-1,.,TRBJ1-2
TGTGCCTCTCCTCTCACCGGGAGAAGGTACGAGCAGTACTTC,CASPLTGRRYEQYF,.,TRBV27,.,TRBJ2-7
TGTGCCAGCAGTCCTACAGGGGACGGAAACACCATATATTTT,CASSPTGDGNTIYF,few,TRBV6-6,TRBD1,TRBJ1-3
TGTGCCAGCAGCCCAGGTGTCTATGGCTACACCTTC,CASSPGVYGYTF,.,TRBV2,.,TRBJ1-2
TGTGCCTGCACGATCGACAGCCCCAACACTGAGGCTTTCTTT,CACTIDSPNTEAFF,.,TRBV30,.,TRBJ1-1
TGCGCCAGCGCTGAGGGACAGGGTTATGGCTACACCTTC,CASAEGQGYGYTF,.,TRBV5-1,TRBD1,TRBJ1-2
TGTGCCAGCAGTTACTCAGGGACAGGGTACACTGAAGCTTTCTTT,CASSYSGTGYTEAFF,.,TRBV6-5,TRBD1,TRBJ1-1
TGTGCCAGCAGGTCGGACAGGGGGCGAACCTACGAGCAGTACTTC,CASRSDRGRTYEQYF,.,TRBV5-4,TRBD1,TRBJ2-7
TGTGCCAGTAGTCCGACAGGGATTAATTCACCCCTCCACTTT,CASSPTGINSPLHF,.,TRBV19,TRBD1,TRBJ1-6
TGCGCCAGCAGCTCGGTACGTCAAGAGACCCAGTACTTC,CASSSVRQETQYF,once,TRBV5-1,.,TRBJ2-5
TGTGCCAGCACCTCGCTACACCCAGGCGGCTACACCTTC,CASTSLHPGGYTF,.,TRBV5-4,.,TRBJ1-2
TGTGCCAGCCCCTCCTGGGGCAGGGGGCGCAAAGCCTACGAGCAGTACTTC,CASPSWGRGRKAYEQYF,few,TRBV6-4,TRBD1,TRBJ2-7
TGCGCCAGCAGCCAGGAACGACAGGGTACGGGAAACACCATATATTTT,CASSQERQGTGNTIYF,few,TRBV4-3,TRBD1,TRBJ1-3
TGTGCCAGCAGCTTGGAGAAACAGGGGCCCGGAGGCTACACCTTC,CASSLEKQGPGGYTF,.,TRBV5-6,TRBD1,TRBJ1-2
TGTGCCACCAGCGATTTTCGGGGTGAAGCTTTCTTT,CATSDFRGEAFF,.,TRBV15,.,TRBJ1-1
TGCGCCAGCAGCCTTAGGACTGGGAACACTGAAGCTTTCTTT,CASSLRTGNTEAFF,.,TRBV4-1,.,TRBJ1-1
TGCGCCAGCAGCTTCAGACAGGGGAGCACCGGGGAGCTGTTTTTT,CASSFRQGSTGELFF,.,TRBV5-1,TRBD1,TRBJ2-2
TGTGCCAGCAGCTTGGCCCACTCAGGGGATACGCAGTATTTT,CASSLAHSGDTQYF,.,TRBV5-6,.,TRBJ2-3
TGCAGCGTTGATTCGCCCCGACAGTACACTGAAGCTTTCTTT,CSVDSPRQYTEAFF,.,TRBV29-1,.,TRBJ1-1
TGCGCCAGCAGCTTGGCCCCTCAGGGCCCCTACGAGCAGTACTTC,CASSLAPQGPYEQYF,few,TRBV5-1,.,TRBJ2-7
TGTGCCTGGGGACAAGCAACTAATGAAAAACTGTTTTTT,CAWGQATNEKLFF,.,TRBV30,.,TRBJ1-4
TGCGCCAGCAGCTTGGTACAGGGATATGGCTACACCTTC,CASSLVQGYGYTF,.,TRBV5-1,.,TRBJ1-2
TGCGCCAGCAGTGTGGGAGGCGGAGGACACACTGAAGCTTTCTTT,CASSVGGGGHTEAFF,once,TRBV5-1,.,TRBJ1-1
TGTGCCAGCTCAAGGGACAGGGGGGACACTGAAGCTTTCTTT,CASSRDRGDTEAFF,.,TRBV18,TRBD1,TRBJ1-1
TGCGCCAGCCAAAGACAGGGTAGAGGGAACACTGAAGCTTTCTTT,CASQRQGRGNTEAFF,.,TRBV10-2,TRBD1,TRBJ1-1
TGTGCCACCAGCGGGACTAACACTGAAGCTTTCTTT,CATSGTNTEAFF,once,TRBV15,.,TRBJ1-1
TGTGCCACCGGACAGGGGACTGAAGCTTTCTTT,CATGQGTEAFF,few,TRBV19,TRBD1,TRBJ1-1
TGTGCCAGCAGCTTAGCGTTTGCGGGGGGCTCCTACAATGAGCAGTTCTTC,CASSLAFAGGSYNEQFF,.,TRBV7-9,TRBD2,TRBJ2-1
TGTGCCAGCAGTGACAGGGAGGTGGATACGCAGTATTTT,CASSDREVDTQYF,.,TRBV2,.,TRBJ2-3
TGTGCCAGCAGCGTTGCTAGGGGACTTCCGCAAGAGACCCAGTACTTC,CASSVARGLPQETQYF,.,TRBV9,.,TRBJ2-5